This TCR beta chain appears in the sequencing data of a study of blood T cells in healthy people across ages. Findings and limits, study-wide: A roughly linear fall in TCR beta diversity per million T cells was seen with increasing age.

Through a sample-barcoded 5' primer and a J-beta primer mix, a second PCR was run for roughly 6 to 12 cycles. A single record per CDR3 protein comes from TCRdb applying MiXCR to the 5' RACE reads. There are 1,100,000 or so distinct CDR3 sequences in the sample; 35% to 55% occur only once, and 15% to 20% lies in the top ten. Note on this clonotype: Its antigen is still unknown.

CDR3 size: 14 residues. Germline CDR1 is SGDLS and CDR2 is YYNGEE. The clonotype originates from a woman aged 55-70 years in good health. This chain joins TRBV9 and TRBJ2-4; D call uncertain. The assigned J gene may be wrong: the sequence end matches TRBJ2-5 better. The sequenced sample was blood. As DNA, the CDR3 is TGTGCCAGCAGCGTTGGAGCGCTACAAGAGACCCAGTACTTC. This translates into CASSVGALQETQYF.